This T cell receptor beta chain was retrieved from a study of identical twins. MiXCR, run by TCRdb on the 5' RACE reads, gives a single entry per CDR3 protein. The data show 500,000 to 600,000 distinct CDR3 sequences, around 20% seen once. Study-level results: Insertion counts were lower in abundant cord blood beta clonotypes, a trend that memory repertoires did not show.

Healthy Caucasians, and only they, were the donors. This clonotype was counted only a few times. The antigen remains unidentified. CDR3 length: 14 residues. Germline lookup yields CDR1 SQVTM and CDR2 ANQGSEA. The same data also contributed to another study, on T cells expressing NK-cell markers. According to that study: Of eight sequenced donors, seven were HCMV-seropositive and one HCMV-seronegative. Where a handful of donors were concerned, these clonotypes also led the CD3+CD56-NKG2C+ fraction.

The TCR sequence derives from a woman younger than 30 in good health. The specimen sequenced was CD4+ T cells sorted from blood. The chain joins TRBV29-1 to TRBJ1-4; the match to TRBD1 covers 12 bases. This CDR3 reads CAGTGGALSEKLFF. In DNA, the CDR3 is TGCGCCGGGACAGGGGGCGCTTTGAGTGAAAAACTGTTTTTT.